This TCR beta chain was documented in a study of OX40 agonist ivuxolimab in advanced cancers. About the study: An anti-OX40 (CD134) antibody with agonistic activity, ivuxolimab, was administered to patients.

Trimming at V came to 2 bases and at J to 3 bases, leaving 5 bases not matched to a gene. This CDR3 spans 16 amino acids. From germline, CDR1 is MNHEY and CDR2 SMNVEV (reference sequence). For this clone: Its target is unknown. The same CDR3 is also encoded by other DNA sequences in this sample.

Using immunoSEQ multiplex PCR, the repertoire was profiled, and TCRdb retains in-frame clones only, with some absent. The sample lists tens of thousands of clones, over 75% occurring once. Whole-study findings and limits: Low levels of normalized T-cell clonal expansion also appeared in some nonresponders. On average, a greater number of expanded clones characterised CD8+ T cells relative to CD4+.

This sequence originates from an adult with an advanced solid tumor such as melanoma, head and neck, liver or kidney cancer. This sample comprised CD4+ or CD8+ T cells sorted from blood, obtained in a trial of the OX40 agonist ivuxolimab. The V call is TRBV27, the J call TRBJ2-3, with 10 positions matching TRBD2. CDR3 coding DNA: TGTGCCAGCAGTTTAAGCCCTAGCGGGGGAACAGATACGCAGTATTTT. Protein product: CASSLSPSGGTDTQYF.